The TCR beta chain described here comes from a study of Graves' ophthalmopathy and Graves' hyperthyroidism. General study findings and limits: In blood, most expanded thyroid clonotypes above 0.001 frequency were also detected.

V lost 7 bases and J 0 bases, leaving 13 bases between the germline ends. The CDR3 runs 14 residues. The TCR beta CDR3 regions underwent amplification from RNA transcripts. Following a first-round RT-PCR that used HTBI primers, a second-round multiplex PCR was carried out. One entry per CDR3 protein results from TCRdb running MiXCR on the multiplex PCR reads. The profile shows about 740,000 distinct CDR3 sequences, 40% of them singletons. This clonotype has just a few counts. Its antigen is unidentified. CAS ≥3, NOSPECS ≥4, moderate-to-severe activity and duration under 3 months marked donors with ophthalmopathy.

Source material: peripheral blood. This receptor was obtained from an adult man with Graves' ophthalmopathy. V usage is TRBV12-3 or TRBV12-4 and J usage is TRBJ2-7; D gene uncertain. CDR3 residues: CASTPGPASYEQYF. In DNA form, the CDR3 reads TGTGCCAGCACCCCTGGACCCGCCTCCTACGAGCAGTACTTC.